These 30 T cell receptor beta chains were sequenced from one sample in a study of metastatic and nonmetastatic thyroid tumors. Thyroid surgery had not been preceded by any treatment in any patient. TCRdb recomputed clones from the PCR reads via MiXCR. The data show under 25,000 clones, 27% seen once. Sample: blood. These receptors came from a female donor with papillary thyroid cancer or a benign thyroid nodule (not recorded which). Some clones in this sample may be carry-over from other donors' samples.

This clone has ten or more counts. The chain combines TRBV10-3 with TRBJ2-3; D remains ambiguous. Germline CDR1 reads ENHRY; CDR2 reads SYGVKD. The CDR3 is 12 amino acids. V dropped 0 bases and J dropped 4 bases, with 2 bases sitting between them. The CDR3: CAISESPDTQYF. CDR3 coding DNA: TGTGCCATCAGTGAGTCTCCAGATACGCAGTATTTT.

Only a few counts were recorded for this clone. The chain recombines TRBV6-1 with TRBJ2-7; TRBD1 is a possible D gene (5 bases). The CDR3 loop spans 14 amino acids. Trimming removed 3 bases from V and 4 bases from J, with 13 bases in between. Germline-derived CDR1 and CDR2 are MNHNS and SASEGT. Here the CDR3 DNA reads TGTGCCAGCAGTGAGCCAGGGCGAAAATACGAGCAGTACTTC. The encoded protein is CASSEPGRKYEQYF.

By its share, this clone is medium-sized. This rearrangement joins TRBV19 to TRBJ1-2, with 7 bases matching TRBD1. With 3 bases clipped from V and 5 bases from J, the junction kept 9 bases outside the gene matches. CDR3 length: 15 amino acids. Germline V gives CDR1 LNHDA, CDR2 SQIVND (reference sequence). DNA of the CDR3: TGTGCCAGTAGTATGTACAGGGGCCCTACATATGGCTACACCTTC. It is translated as CASSMYRGPTYGYTF.

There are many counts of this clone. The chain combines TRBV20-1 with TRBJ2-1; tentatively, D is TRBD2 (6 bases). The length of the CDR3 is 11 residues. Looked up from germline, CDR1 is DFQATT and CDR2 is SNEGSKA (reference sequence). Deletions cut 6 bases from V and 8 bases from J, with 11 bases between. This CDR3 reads CSASWGDEQFF. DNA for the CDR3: TGCAGTGCCAGCTGGGGGGATGAGCAGTTCTTC.

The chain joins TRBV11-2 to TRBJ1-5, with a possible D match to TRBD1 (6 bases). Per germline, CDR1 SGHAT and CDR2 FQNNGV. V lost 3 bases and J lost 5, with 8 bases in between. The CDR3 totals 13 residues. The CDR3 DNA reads TGTGCCAGCAGCTTGGACAGTTATCAGCCCCAGCATTTT. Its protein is CASSLDSYQPQHF.

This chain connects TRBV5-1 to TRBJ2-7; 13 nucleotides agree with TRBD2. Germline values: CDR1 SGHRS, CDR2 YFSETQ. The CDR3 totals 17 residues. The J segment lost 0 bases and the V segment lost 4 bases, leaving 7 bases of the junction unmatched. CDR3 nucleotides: TGCGCCAGCAGCAGGGGACTAGCGGGATTAAGCTCCTACGAGCAGTACTTC. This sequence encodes CASSRGLAGLSSYEQYF.

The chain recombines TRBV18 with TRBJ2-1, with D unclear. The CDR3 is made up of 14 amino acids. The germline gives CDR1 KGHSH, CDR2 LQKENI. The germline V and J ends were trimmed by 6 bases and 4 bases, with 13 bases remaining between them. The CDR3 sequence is CASSYTGYYNEQFF. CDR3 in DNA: TGTGCCAGCTCTTATACCGGTTATTACAATGAGCAGTTCTTC.

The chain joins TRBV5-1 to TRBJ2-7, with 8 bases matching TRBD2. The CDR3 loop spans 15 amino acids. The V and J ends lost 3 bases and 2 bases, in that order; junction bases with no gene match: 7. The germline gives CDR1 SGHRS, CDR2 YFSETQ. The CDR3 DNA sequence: TGCGCCAGCAGCTCCGGGACTAGAGCCCCCTACGAGCAGTACTTC. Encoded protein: CASSSGTRAPYEQYF. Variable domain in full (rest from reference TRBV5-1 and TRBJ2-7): KAGVTQTPRYLIKTRGQQVTLSCSPISGHRSVSWYQQTPGQGLQFLFEYFSETQRNKGNFPGRFSGRQFSNSRSEMNVSTLELGDSALYLCASSSGTRAPYEQYFGPGTRLTVT.

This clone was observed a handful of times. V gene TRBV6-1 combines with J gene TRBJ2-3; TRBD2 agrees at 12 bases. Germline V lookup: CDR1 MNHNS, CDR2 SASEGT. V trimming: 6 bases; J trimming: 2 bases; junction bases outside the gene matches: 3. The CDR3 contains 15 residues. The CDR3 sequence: CASRPSGRATDTQYF. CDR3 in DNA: TGTGCCAGCAGGCCTAGCGGGAGGGCCACAGATACGCAGTATTTT.

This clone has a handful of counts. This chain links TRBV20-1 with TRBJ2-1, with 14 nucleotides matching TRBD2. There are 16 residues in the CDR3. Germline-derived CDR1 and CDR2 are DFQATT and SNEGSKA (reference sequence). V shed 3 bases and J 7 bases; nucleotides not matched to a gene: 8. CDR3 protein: CSARTSGRARINEQFF. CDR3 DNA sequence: TGCAGTGCTAGGACTAGCGGGAGGGCCCGAATAAATGAGCAGTTCTTC.

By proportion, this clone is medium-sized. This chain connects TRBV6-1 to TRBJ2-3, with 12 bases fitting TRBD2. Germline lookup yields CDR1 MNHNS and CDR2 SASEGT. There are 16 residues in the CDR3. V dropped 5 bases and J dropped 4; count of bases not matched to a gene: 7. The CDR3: CASSHFRLAGADTQYF. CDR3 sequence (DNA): TGTGCCAGCAGTCACTTCCGACTAGCGGGAGCAGATACGCAGTATTTT.

The CDR3 loop reads CASTAGPGAYEQYF. Written as DNA, the CDR3 is TGTGCCAGTACGGCAGGGCCCGGGGCGTACGAGCAGTACTTC. V is TRBV19 and J is TRBJ2-7; either TRBD1 or TRBD2 may supply D (5 bases each). Germline values: CDR1 LNHDA, CDR2 SQIVND (reference sequence). Trimming took 7 bases from V and 4 from J, leaving 17 bases between them. This CDR3 comprises 14 residues.

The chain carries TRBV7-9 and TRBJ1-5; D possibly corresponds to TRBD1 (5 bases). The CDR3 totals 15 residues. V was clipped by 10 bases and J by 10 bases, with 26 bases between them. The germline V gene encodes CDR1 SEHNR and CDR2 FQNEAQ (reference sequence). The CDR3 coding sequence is TGTGCCATCTTGGAGGCGACCAGGGCGACGCATCCCCAGCATTTT. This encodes CAILEATRATHPQHF. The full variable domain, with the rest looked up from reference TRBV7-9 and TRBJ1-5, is DTGVSQNPRHKITKRGQNVTFRCDPISEHNRLYWYRQTLGQGPEFLTYFQNEAQLEKSRLLSDRFSAERPKGSFSTLEIQRTEQGDSAMYLCAILEATRATHPQHFGDGTRLSIL.

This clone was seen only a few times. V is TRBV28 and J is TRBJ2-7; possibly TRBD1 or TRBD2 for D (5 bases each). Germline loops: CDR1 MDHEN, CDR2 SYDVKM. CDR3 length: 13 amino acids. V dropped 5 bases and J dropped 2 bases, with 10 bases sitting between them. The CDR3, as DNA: TGTGCCAGCAGTGAGGGGCAGCCCTACGAGCAGTACTTC. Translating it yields CASSEGQPYEQYF.

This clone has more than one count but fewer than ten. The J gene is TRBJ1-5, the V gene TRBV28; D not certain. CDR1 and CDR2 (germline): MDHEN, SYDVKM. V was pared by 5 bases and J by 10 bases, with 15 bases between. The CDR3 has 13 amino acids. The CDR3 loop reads CASSRTPVFPQHF. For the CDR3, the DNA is TGTGCCAGCAGTCGTACACCGGTGTTTCCCCAGCATTTT.

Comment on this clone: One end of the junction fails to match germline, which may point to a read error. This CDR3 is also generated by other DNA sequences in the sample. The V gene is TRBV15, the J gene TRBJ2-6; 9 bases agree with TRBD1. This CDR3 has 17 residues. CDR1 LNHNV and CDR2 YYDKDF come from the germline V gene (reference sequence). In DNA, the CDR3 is TGTGCCACAAGCAGGACAGGGGCATACTCTGGTGCCAACGTCCTGACTTTC. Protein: CATSRTGAYSGANVLTF.

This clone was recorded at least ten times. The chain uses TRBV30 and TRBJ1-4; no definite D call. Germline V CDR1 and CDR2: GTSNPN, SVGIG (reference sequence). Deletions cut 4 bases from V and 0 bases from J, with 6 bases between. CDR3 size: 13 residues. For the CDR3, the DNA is TGTGCCTGGACAGGTACAACTAATGAAAAACTGTTTTTT. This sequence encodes CAWTGTTNEKLFF.

CDR3 residues: CASRELAGSRTDTQYF. CDR3 nucleotide sequence: TGTGCCAGCAGGGAACTAGCAGGATCCCGCACAGATACGCAGTATTTT. This chain connects TRBV6-1 to TRBJ2-3; D might be TRBD2 (6 bases). CDR1 MNHNS and CDR2 SASEGT come from the germline V gene. CDR3 length: 16 residues. Trimming cost V 6 bases and J 1 base, with 17 bases left between them.

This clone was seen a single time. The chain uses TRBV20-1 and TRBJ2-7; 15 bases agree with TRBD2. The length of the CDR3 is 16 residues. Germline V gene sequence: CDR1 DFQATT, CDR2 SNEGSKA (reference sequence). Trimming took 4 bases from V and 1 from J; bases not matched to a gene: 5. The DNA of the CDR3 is TGCAGTGCTAAAGGGACTAGCGGGAGGCATTCCTACGAGCAGTACTTC. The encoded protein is CSAKGTSGRHSYEQYF.

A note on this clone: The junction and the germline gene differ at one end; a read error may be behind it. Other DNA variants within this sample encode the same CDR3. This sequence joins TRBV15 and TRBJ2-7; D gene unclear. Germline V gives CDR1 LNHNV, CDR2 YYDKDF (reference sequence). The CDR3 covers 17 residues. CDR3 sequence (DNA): TGTGCCACCAGCAGACACGCACACTCACGTCATACCTACGCGCAGTACTTC. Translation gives CATSRHAHSRHTYAQYF.

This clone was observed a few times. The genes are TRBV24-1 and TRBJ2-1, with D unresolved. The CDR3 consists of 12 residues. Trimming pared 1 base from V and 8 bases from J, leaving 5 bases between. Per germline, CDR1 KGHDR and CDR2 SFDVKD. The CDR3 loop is CATSDFGHEQFF. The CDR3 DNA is TGTGCCACCAGTGATTTTGGTCATGAGCAGTTCTTC.

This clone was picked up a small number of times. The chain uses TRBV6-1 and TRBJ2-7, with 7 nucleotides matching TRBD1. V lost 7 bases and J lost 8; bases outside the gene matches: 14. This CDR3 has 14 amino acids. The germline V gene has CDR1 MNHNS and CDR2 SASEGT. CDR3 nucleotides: TGTGCCAGCATGGACAGGTTGAAGGTCTATCAGCAGTACTTC. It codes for CASMDRLKVYQQYF.

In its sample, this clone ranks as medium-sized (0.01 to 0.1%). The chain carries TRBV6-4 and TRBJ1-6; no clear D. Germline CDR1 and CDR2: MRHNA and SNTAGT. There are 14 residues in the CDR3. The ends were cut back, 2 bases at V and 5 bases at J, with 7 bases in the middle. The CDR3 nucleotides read TGTGCCAGCAGTGACAGGGCGGATAATTCACCCCTCCACTTT. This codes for CASSDRADNSPLHF.

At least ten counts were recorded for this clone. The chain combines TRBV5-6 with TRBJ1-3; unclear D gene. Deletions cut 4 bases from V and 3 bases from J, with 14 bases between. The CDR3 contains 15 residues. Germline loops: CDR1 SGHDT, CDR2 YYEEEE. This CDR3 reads CASSPRGFGGNTIYF. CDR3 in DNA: TGTGCCAGCAGCCCACGAGGGTTTGGTGGAAACACCATATATTTT. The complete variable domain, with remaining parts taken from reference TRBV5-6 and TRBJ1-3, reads DAGVTQSPTHLIKTRGQQVTLRCSPKSGHDTVSWYQQALGQGPQFIFQYYEEEERQRGNFPDRFSGHQFPNYSSELNVNALLLGDSALYLCASSPRGFGGNTIYFGEGSWLTVV.

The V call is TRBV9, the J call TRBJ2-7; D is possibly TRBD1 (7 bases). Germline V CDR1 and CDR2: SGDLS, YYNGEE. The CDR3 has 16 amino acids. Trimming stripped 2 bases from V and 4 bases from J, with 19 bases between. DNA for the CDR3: TGTGCCAGCAGCGTGGAGGGGGACAGACCCCTATACGAGCAGTACTTC. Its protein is CASSVEGDRPLYEQYF.

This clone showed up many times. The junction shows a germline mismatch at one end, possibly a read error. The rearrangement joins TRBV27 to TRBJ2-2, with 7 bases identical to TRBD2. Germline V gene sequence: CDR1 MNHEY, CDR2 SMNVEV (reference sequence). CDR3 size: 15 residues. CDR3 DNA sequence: TGTGCCAGCAGTTTATTGGCGGGAGTCACCGGGGAGCTGTCTTTT. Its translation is CASSLLAGVTGELSF.

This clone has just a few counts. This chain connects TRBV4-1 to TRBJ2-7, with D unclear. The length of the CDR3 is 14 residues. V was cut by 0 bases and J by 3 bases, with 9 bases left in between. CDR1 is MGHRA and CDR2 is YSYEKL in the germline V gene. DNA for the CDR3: TGCGCCAGCAGCCAAGAGTCGGGCCACTACGAGCAGTACTTC. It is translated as CASSQESGHYEQYF.

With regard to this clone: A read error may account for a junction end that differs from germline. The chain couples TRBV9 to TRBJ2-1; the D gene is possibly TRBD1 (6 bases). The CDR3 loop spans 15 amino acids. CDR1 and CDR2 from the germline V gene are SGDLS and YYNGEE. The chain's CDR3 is CASSPGDTAYNEQFF. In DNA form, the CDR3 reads TGTGCCAGCAGCCCCGGGGACACGGCCTACAATGAGCAGTTCTTT.

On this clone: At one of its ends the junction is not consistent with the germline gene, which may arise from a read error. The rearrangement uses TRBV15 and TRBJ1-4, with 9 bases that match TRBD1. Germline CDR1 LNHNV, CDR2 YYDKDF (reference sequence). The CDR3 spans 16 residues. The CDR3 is CATRRDRQGVNEKLFF. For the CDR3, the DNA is TGTGCCACCAGAAGAGATCGACAGGGGGTGAATGAAAAACTGTTTTTT. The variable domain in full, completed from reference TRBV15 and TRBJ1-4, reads DAMVIQNPRYQVTQFGKPVTLSCSQTLNHNVMYWYQQKSSQAPKLLFHYYDKDFNNEADTPDNFQSRRPNTSFCFLDIRSPGLGDTAMYLCATRRDRQGVNEKLFFGSGTQLSVL.

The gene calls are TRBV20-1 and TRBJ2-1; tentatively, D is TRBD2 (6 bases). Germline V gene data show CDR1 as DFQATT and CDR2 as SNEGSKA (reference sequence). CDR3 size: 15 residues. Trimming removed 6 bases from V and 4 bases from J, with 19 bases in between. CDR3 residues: CSAPDGTLPYNEQFF. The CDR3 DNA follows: TGCAGTGCCCCTGACGGGACTCTTCCTTACAATGAGCAGTTCTTC.